The present TCR beta chain was sequenced within a study of CD8 T cells in Susac syndrome. Blood CD8+ and CD4+ T cells underwent high-throughput TCR beta sequencing. Germline V gene data show CDR1 as SGHTA and CDR2 as FQGTGA. The CDR3 has 13 amino acids. V dropped 4 bases and J dropped 5 bases, with 11 bases sitting between them. The RNA input was roughly 0.45 to 1 ug, and it was reverse transcribed with random hexamers. The method of amplification for TCR beta CDR3 was immunoSEQ multiplex PCR, covering 54 Vbeta and 13 Jbeta. TCRdb processed the immunoSEQ multiplex PCR reads anew with MiXCR; each CDR3 protein has one entry. This table holds 100,000 to 150,000 distinct CDR3 sequences, over 85% found once.

This chain connects TRBV7-3 to TRBJ2-5, with a weak D call TRBD2 (5 bases). The source of this sequence is a human donor with Susac syndrome. The sequenced sample consisted of CD8+ T cells from PBMCs. The CDR3 DNA follows: TGTGCCAGCAGCTCGCTTACGGGGGAGACCCAGTACTTC. This translates into CASSSLTGETQYF.